This TCR beta chain originates from a study of blood T cell repertoires in COVID-19. Sequencing was performed with immunoSEQ multiplex PCR; in TCRdb, only in-frame clones are kept and a portion is missing. This repertoire shows about 230,000 clones, about 88% found once; its top ten account for 0.85% to 1%. The receptor was isolated from a man in his forties with acute or convalescent COVID-19. Sequencing input: peripheral blood.

DNA of the CDR3: TGTGCCAGCAGCCGAGACAGGAACACTGAAGCTTTCTTT. Its translation: CASSRDRNTEAFF. The chain employs TRBV13 and TRBJ1-1, with D possibly TRBD1 on 5 matching bases. CDR3 length equals 13 residues. Looked up from germline, CDR1 is PRHDT and CDR2 is FYEKMQ (reference sequence). Deletions cut 5 bases from V and 1 base from J, with 8 bases between.